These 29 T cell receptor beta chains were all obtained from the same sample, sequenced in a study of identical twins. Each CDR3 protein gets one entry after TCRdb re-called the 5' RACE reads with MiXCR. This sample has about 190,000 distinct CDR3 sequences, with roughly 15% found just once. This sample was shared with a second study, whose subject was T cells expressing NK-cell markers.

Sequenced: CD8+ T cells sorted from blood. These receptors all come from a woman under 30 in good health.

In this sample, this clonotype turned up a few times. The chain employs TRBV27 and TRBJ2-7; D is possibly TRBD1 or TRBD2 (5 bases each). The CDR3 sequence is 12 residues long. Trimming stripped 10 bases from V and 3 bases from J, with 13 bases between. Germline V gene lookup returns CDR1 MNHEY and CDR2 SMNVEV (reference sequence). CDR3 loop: CATRGLGYEQYF. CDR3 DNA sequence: TGTGCCACGAGGGGCCTTGGCTACGAGCAGTACTTC.

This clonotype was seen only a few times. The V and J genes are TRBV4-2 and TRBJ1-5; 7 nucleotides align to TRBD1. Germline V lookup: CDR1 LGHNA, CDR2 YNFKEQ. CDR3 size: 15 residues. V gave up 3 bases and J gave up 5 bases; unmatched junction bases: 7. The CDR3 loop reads CASSQRQGMDQPQHF. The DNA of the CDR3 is TGTGCCAGCAGCCAGAGACAGGGAATGGATCAGCCCCAGCATTTT.

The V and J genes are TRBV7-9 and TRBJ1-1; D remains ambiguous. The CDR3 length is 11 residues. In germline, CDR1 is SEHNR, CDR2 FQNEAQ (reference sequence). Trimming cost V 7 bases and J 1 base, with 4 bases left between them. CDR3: CASKRNTEAFF. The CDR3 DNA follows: TGTGCCAGCAAGAGGAACACTGAAGCTTTCTTT.

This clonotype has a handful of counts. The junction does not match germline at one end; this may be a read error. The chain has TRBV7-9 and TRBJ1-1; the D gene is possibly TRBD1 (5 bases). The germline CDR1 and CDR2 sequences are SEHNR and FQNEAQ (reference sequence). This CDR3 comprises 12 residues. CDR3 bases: TGTTCCAGCAGGGCCCGTGAGCCTGAAGCTTTCTTT. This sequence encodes CSSRAREPEAFF.

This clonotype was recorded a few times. CDR3 nucleotide sequence: TGTGCCAGCAGTTTAGGGGGGCCCGGTGAAAAACTGTTTTTT. It codes for CASSLGGPGEKLFF. V and J are TRBV12-3 or TRBV12-4 and TRBJ1-4, with a tentative D call TRBD1 (6 bases). The CDR3 loop spans 14 amino acids. V gave up 1 base and J gave up 7 bases, with 10 bases separating them.

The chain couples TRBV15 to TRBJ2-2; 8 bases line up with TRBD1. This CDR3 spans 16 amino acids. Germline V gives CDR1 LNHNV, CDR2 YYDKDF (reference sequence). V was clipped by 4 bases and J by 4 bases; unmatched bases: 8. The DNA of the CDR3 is TGTGCCACCAGCACGGGACAGGCCTACGTCACCGGGGAGCTGTTTTTT. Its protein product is CATSTGQAYVTGELFF.

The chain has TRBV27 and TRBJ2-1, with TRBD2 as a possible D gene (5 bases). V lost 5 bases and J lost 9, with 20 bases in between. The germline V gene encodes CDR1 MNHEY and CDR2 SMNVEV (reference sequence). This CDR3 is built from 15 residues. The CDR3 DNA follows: TGTGCCAGCAGTCCACTACTAGTCGTGTGGGTTGAGCAGTTCTTC. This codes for CASSPLLVVWVEQFF.

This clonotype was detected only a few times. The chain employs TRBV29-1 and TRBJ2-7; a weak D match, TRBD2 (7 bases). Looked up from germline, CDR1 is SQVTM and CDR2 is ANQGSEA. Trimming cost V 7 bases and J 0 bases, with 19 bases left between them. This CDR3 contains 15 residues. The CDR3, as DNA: TGCAGCGCCTCCCCGGCGGGGGCTCCCTCCTACGAGCAGTACTTC. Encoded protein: CSASPAGAPSYEQYF.

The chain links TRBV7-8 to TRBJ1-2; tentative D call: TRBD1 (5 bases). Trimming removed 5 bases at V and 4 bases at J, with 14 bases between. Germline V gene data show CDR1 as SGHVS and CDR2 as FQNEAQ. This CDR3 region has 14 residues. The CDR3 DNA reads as TGTGCCAGCAGCGTAACGGGACCGGCCTATGGCTACACCTTC. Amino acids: CASSVTGPAYGYTF. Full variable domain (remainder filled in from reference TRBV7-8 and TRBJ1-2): GAGVSQSPRYKVAKRGQDVALRCDPISGHVSLFWYQQALGQGPEFLTYFQNEAQLDKSGLPSDRFFAERPEGSVSTLKIQRTQQEDSAVYLCASSVTGPAYGYTFGSGTRLTVV.

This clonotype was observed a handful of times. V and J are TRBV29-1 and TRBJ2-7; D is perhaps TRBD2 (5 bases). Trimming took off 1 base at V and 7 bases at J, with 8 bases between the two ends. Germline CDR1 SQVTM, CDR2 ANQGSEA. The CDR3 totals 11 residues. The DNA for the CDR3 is TGCAGCGTTGAAGTTCGGGGTGAGCAGTACTTC. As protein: CSVEVRGEQYF.

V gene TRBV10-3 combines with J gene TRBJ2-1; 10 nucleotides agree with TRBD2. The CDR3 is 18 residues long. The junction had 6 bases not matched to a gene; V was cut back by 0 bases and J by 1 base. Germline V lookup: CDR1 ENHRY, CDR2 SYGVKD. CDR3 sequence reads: CAISESPSGGYSYNEQFF. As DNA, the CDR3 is TGTGCCATCAGTGAGTCGCCTAGCGGGGGTTATTCCTACAATGAGCAGTTCTTC.

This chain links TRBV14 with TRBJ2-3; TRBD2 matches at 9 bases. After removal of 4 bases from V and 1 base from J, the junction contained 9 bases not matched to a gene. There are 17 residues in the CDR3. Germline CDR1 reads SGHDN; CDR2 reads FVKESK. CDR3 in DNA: TGTGCCAGCAGCCCACCGTTGCGGGAGGGGGGCACAGATACGCAGTATTTT. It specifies CASSPPLREGGTDTQYF.

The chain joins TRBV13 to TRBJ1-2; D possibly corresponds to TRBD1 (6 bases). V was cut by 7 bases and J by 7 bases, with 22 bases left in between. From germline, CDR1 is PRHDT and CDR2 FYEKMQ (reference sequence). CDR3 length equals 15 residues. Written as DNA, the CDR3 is TGTGCCAGCACATCCGGGGGGGCGGACGTCTCTGGCTACACCTTC. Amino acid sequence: CASTSGGADVSGYTF.

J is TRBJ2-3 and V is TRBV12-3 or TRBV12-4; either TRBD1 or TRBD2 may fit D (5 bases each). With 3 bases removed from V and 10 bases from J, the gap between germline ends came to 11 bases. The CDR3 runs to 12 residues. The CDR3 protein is CASSFMTGPQYF. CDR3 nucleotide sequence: TGTGCCAGCAGTTTTATGACGGGGCCGCAGTATTTT.

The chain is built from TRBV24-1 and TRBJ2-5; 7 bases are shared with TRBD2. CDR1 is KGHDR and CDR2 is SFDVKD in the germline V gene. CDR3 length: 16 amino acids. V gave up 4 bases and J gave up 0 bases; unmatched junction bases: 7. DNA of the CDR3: TGTGCCACCAGTGACGAATCCGGGACTAACCAAGAGACCCAGTACTTC. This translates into CATSDESGTNQETQYF.

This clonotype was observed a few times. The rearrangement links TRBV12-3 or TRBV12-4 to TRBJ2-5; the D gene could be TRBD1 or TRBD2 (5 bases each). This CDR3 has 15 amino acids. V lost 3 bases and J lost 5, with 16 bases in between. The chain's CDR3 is CASSFRAFEGETQYF. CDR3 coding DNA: TGTGCCAGCAGTTTCAGGGCTTTTGAGGGCGAGACCCAGTACTTC.

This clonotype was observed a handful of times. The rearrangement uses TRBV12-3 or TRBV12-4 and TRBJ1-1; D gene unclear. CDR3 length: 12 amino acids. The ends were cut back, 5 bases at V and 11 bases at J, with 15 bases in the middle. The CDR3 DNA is TGTGCCAGCAGTCCATGGATGGGGAGGGCTTTCTTT. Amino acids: CASSPWMGRAFF.

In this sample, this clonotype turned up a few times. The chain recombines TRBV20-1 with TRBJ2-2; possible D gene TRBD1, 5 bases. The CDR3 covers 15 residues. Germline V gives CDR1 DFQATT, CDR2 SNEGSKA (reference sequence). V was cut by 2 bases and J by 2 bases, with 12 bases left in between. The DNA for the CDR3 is TGCAGTGCTAGACCAGGGCGAGATAACACCGGGGAGCTGTTTTTT. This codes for CSARPGRDNTGELFF.

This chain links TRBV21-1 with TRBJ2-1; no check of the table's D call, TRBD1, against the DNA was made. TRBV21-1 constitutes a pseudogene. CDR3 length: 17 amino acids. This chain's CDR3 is CASSNTPSGQGSDEQFF. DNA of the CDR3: TGTGCCAGCAGCAATACCCCCTCGGGACAGGGGAGCGATGAGCAGTTCTTC.

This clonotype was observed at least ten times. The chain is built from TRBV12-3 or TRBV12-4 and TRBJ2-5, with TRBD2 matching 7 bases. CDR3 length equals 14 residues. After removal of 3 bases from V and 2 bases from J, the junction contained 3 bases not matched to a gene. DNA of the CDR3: TGTGCCAGCAGTTTGGGGGGGGGACAAGAGACCCAGTACTTC. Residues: CASSLGGGQETQYF.

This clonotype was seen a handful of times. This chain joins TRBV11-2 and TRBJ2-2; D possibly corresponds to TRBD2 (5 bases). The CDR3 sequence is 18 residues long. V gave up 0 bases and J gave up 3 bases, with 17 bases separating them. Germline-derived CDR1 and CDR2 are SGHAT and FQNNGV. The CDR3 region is CASSLDIFGGRDTGELFF. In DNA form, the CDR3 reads TGTGCCAGCAGCTTAGATATCTTTGGCGGGCGAGACACCGGGGAGCTGTTTTTT.

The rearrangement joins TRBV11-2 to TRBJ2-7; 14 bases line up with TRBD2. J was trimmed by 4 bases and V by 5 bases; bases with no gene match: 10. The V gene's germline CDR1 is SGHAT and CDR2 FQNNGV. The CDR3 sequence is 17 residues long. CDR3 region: CASSHPVRLAGGYEQYF. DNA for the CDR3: TGTGCCAGCAGCCACCCGGTGAGACTAGCGGGAGGGTACGAGCAGTACTTC.

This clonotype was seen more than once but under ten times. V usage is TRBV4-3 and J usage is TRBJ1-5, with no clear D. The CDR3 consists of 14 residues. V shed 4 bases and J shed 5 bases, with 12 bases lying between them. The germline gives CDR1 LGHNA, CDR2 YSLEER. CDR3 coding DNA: TGCGCCAGCAGCCCCCATGAGGGTTATCAGCCCCAGCATTTT. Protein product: CASSPHEGYQPQHF.

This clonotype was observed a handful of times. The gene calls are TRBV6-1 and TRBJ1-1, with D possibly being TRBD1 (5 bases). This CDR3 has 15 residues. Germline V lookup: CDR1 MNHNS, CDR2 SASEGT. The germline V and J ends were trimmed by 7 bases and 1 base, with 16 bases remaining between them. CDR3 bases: TGTGCCAGCACCCTACGGGGGTCTGGGAACACTGAAGCTTTCTTT. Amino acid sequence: CASTLRGSGNTEAFF.

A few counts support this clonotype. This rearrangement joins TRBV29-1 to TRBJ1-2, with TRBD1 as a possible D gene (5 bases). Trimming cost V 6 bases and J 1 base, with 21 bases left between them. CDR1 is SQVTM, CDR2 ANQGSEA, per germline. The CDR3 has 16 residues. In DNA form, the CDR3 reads TGCAGCGTCCTCACCGGGACGGACCCTTTTAACTATGGCTACACCTTC. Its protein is CSVLTGTDPFNYGYTF.

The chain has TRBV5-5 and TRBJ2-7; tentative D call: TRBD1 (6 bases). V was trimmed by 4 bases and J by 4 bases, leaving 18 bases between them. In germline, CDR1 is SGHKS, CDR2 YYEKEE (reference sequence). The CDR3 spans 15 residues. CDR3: CASSGGQKRLYEQYF. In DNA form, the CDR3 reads TGTGCCAGCAGCGGGGGACAAAAGAGACTTTACGAGCAGTACTTC.

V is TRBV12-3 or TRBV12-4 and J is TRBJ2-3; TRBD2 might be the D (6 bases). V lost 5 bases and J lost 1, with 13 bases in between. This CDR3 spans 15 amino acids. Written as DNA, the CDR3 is TGTGCCAGCAGTCACCCAGGCGGGGGCACAGATACGCAGTATTTT. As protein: CASSHPGGGTDTQYF.

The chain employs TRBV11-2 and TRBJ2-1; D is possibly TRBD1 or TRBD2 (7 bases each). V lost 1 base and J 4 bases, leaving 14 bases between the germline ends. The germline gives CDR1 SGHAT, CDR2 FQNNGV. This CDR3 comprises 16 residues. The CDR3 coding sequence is TGTGCCAGCAGCTTAGCGTACAGGGGAGGGTACAATGAGCAGTTCTTC. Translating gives CASSLAYRGGYNEQFF.

The CDR3 DNA is TGTGCCAGCAGCCCCCATTCCCGTGGCTACGAGCAGTACTTC. This gives the protein CASSPHSRGYEQYF. V gene TRBV7-2 combines with J gene TRBJ2-7; unclear D gene. Germline V CDR1 and CDR2: SGHTA, FQGNSA. The CDR3 is made up of 14 amino acids. Trimming stripped 5 bases from V and 3 bases from J, with 14 bases between.